The 14 T cell receptor beta chains reported below all come from one sample, sequenced in a study of blood T cell repertoires in COVID-19. This table comes from immunoSEQ multiplex PCR, and its TCRdb copy is limited to in-frame clones, with some not included. The sample holds about 170,000 clones, over 80% seen once. Sequenced sample: peripheral blood. All receptors come from a woman in her 70s with acute or convalescent COVID-19.

This sequence joins TRBV11-2 and TRBJ2-2, with 8 bases fitting TRBD2. The length of the CDR3 is 16 residues. V was pared by 10 bases and J by 5 bases, with 15 bases of the junction left unmatched. Germline V gene sequence: CDR1 SGHAT, CDR2 FQNNGV. Written as DNA, the CDR3 is TGTGCCACCCCAACGCGGGCTAGCGGGCGAACCGGGGAGCTGTTTTTT. Its translation is CATPTRASGRTGELFF.

This clone has a handful of counts. The chain combines TRBV5-1 with TRBJ1-6, with a weak D call TRBD1 (5 bases). The CDR3 is made up of 14 amino acids. V was shortened by 4 bases and J by 8 bases, with 13 bases between the two germline ends. The germline gives CDR1 SGHRS, CDR2 YFSETQ. This CDR3 is CASSPLGGDSPLHF. The CDR3 DNA is TGCGCCAGCAGCCCCCTGGGGGGGGATTCACCCCTCCACTTT.

V gene TRBV19 combines with J gene TRBJ2-5; D remains unclear. The CDR3 totals 11 residues. Germline loops: CDR1 LNHDA, CDR2 SQIVND (reference sequence). V lost 3 bases and J 6 bases, leaving 5 bases between the germline ends. This chain's CDR3 is CASSISQTQYF. The CDR3 DNA reads as TGTGCCAGTAGTATTAGCCAGACCCAGTACTTC.

V and J are TRBV13 and TRBJ2-3; 9 bases are shared with TRBD2. The trim removed 1 base at V and 0 bases at J, leaving 11 bases unmatched. Germline CDR1 is PRHDT and CDR2 is FYEKMQ (reference sequence). This CDR3 has 19 amino acids. CDR3 amino acids: CASSLAKGSGGPSTDTQYF. CDR3 nucleotides: TGTGCCAGCAGCTTAGCTAAGGGTAGCGGGGGCCCGAGCACAGATACGCAGTATTTT.

The rearrangement joins TRBV7-2 to TRBJ1-6; TRBD1 matches 10 bases. Germline V gene sequence: CDR1 SGHTA, CDR2 FQGNSA. V shed 5 bases and J 8 bases; nucleotides not matched to a gene: 6. The CDR3 sequence is 15 residues long. The CDR3 DNA follows: TGTGCCAGCAGCACACTGGACAGGGGGGATTCACCCCTCCACTTT. Translated, it gives CASSTLDRGDSPLHF.

V usage is TRBV4-1 and J usage is TRBJ2-7, with D possibly matching TRBD1 (6 bases). The germline V gene has CDR1 MGHRA and CDR2 YSYEKL. The CDR3 consists of 14 residues. Trimming took 4 bases from V and 1 from J, leaving 11 bases between them. CDR3 sequence reads: CASSPGQTSYEQYF. CDR3 sequence (DNA): TGCGCCAGCAGCCCAGGACAGACATCCTACGAGCAGTACTTC.

The chain couples TRBV4-3 to TRBJ2-7; D is uncertain. The CDR3 totals 14 residues. Germline V gene data show CDR1 as LGHNA and CDR2 as YSLEER. V gave up 1 base and J gave up 0 bases, with 7 bases separating them. The CDR3 is CASSQVRSSYEQYF. The CDR3 coding sequence is TGCGCCAGCAGCCAAGTTCGGAGCTCCTACGAGCAGTACTTC.

The chain carries TRBV28 and TRBJ1-3, with D tentatively TRBD1 (6 bases). Germline assignment: CDR1 MDHEN and CDR2 SYDVKM. Trimming removed 8 bases from V and 0 bases from J, with 23 bases in between. The CDR3 has 18 residues. As DNA, the CDR3 is TGTGCCAGCGGTCTCCCATCGACAGGAACCCCCTCTGGAAACACCATATATTTT. Amino acids: CASGLPSTGTPSGNTIYF.

This rearrangement joins TRBV4-3 to TRBJ1-2, with D unresolved. Trimming left V 0 bases short and J 1 base short, with 6 bases between. The germline V gene has CDR1 LGHNA and CDR2 YSLEER. This CDR3 has 14 amino acids. The CDR3 here is CASSQESFNYGYTF. DNA for the CDR3: TGCGCCAGCAGCCAAGAGTCATTTAACTATGGCTACACCTTC.

This clone was seen a few times. This chain connects TRBV10-1 to TRBJ2-1; 14 bases map to TRBD2. V dropped 6 bases and J dropped 9; count of bases not matched to a gene: 7. The CDR3 is made up of 15 amino acids. CDR1 WNHNN and CDR2 SYGVQD come from the germline V gene (reference sequence). CDR3 loop: CASSPGLAGVVEQFF. Written as DNA, the CDR3 is TGCGCCAGCAGCCCGGGACTAGCGGGAGTAGTTGAGCAGTTCTTC.

The sample holds one count of this clone. The rearrangement links TRBV20-1 to TRBJ2-5, with D unclear. The CDR3 sequence is 9 residues long. Germline values: CDR1 DFQATT, CDR2 SNEGSKA (reference sequence). The CDR3, as DNA: TGCCCTGCAGGAGAGACCCAGTACTTC. Translation: CPAGETQYF.

The rearrangement joins TRBV5-1 to TRBJ2-1; a possible D gene is TRBD2 (6 bases). This CDR3 has 15 amino acids. Germline V lookup: CDR1 SGHRS, CDR2 YFSETQ. Trimming cost V 7 bases and J 3 bases, with 17 bases left between them. The CDR3 DNA reads as TGCGCCAGCCGGACGGGACTGGGCGACTACAATGAGCAGTTCTTC. Translation: CASRTGLGDYNEQFF.

This clone came up a few times. Written as DNA, the CDR3 is TGTGCCATCAGTGGACAGGCGGACAATCAGCCCCAGCATTTT. Its protein is CAISGQADNQPQHF. The gene calls are TRBV10-3 and TRBJ1-5; tentative D call: TRBD1 (6 bases). Germline CDR1 is ENHRY and CDR2 is SYGVKD. The CDR3 spans 14 residues. The ends were cut back, 4 bases at V and 3 bases at J, with 10 bases in the middle.

V gene TRBV30 combines with J gene TRBJ1-4; 7 nucleotides agree with TRBD1. CDR3 length: 15 amino acids. The junction had 11 bases not matched to a gene; V was cut back by 2 bases and J by 8 bases. CDR1 and CDR2 (germline): GTSNPN, SVGIG (reference sequence). Written as DNA, the CDR3 is TGTGCCTGGAGTCCCCACGGGACAGTAGGGGAAAAACTGTTTTTT. Amino acids: CAWSPHGTVGEKLFF.